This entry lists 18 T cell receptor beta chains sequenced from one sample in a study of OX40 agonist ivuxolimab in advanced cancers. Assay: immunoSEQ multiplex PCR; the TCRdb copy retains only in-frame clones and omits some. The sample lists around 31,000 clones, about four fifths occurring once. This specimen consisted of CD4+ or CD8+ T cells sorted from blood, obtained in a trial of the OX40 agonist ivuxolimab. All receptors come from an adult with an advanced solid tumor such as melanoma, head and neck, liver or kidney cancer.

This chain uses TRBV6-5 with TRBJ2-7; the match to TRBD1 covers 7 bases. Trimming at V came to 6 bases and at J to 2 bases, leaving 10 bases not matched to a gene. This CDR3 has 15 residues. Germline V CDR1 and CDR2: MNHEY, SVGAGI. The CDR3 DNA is TGTGCCAGCAGCGATGCCGGGACAGCGACCTACGAGCAGTACTTC. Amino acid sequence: CASSDAGTATYEQYF.

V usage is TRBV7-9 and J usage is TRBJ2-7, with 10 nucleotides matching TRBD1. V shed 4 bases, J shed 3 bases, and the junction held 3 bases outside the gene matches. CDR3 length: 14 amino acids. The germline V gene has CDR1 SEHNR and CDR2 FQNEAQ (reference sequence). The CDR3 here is CASSSGTGDYEQYF. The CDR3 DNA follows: TGTGCCAGCAGCTCCGGGACAGGGGACTACGAGCAGTACTTC.

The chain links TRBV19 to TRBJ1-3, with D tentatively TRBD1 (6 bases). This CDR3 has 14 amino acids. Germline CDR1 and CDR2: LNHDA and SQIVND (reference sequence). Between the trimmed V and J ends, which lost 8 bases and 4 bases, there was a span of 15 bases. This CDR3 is CASFKQGTGNTIYF. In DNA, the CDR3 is TGTGCCAGTTTTAAACAGGGAACCGGAAACACCATATATTTT.

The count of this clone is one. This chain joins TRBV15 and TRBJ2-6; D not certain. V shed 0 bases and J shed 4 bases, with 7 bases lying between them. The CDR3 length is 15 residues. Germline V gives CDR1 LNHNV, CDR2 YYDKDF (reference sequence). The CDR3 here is CATSRDRPGANVLTF. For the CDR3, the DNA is TGTGCCACCAGCAGAGATCGGCCAGGGGCCAACGTCCTGACTTTC. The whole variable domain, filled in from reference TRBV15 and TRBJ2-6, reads DAMVIQNPRYQVTQFGKPVTLSCSQTLNHNVMYWYQQKSSQAPKLLFHYYDKDFNNEADTPDNFQSRRPNTSFCFLDIRSPGLGDTAMYLCATSRDRPGANVLTFGAGSRLTVL.

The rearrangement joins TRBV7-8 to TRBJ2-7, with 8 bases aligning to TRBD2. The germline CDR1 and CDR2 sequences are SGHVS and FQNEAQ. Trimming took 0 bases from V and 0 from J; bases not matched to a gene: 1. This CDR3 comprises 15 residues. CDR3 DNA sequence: TGTGCCAGCAGCTTAGCGACTAGCGACTCCTACGAGCAGTACTTC. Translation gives CASSLATSDSYEQYF.

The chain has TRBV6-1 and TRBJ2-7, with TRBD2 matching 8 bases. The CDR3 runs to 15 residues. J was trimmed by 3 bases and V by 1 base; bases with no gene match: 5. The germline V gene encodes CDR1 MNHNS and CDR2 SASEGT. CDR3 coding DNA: TGTGCCAGCAGTGAAGTTGGACTAGCCGGCTACGAGCAGTACTTC. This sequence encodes CASSEVGLAGYEQYF.

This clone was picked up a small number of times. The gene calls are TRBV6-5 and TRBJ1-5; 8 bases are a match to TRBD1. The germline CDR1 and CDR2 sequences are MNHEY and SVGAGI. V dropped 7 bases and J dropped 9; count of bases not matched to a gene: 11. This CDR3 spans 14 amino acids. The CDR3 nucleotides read TGTGCCAGCACCGAAGACAGGGGCAATGGGCCCCAGCATTTT. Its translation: CASTEDRGNGPQHF.

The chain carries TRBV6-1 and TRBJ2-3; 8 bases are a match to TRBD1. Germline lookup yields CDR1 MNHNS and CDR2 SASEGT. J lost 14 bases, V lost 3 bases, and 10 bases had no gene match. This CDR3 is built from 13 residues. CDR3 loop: CASSDPTGGGRYF. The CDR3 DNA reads TGTGCCAGCAGTGACCCCACAGGGGGAGGTCGGTATTTT.

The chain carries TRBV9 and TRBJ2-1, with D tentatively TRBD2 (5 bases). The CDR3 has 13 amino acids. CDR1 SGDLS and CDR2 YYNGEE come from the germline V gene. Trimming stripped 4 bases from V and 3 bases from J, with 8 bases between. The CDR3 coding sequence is TGTGCCAGCAGCCCTACTAGCTACAATGAGCAGTTCTTC. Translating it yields CASSPTSYNEQFF.

As DNA, the CDR3 is TGCGCCAGCAGCTTGCGGGGGGGGCCGGTCGGGGAGCTGTTTTTT. Its protein is CASSLRGGPVGELFF. The chain couples TRBV5-1 to TRBJ2-2; 8 positions match TRBD2. Germline loops: CDR1 SGHRS, CDR2 YFSETQ. The V and J ends lost 1 base and 7 bases, in that order; junction bases with no gene match: 6. The CDR3 is 15 amino acids.

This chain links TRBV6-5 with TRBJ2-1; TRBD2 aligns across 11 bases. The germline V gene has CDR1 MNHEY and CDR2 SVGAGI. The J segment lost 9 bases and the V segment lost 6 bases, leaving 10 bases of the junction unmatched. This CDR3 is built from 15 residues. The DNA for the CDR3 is TGTGCCAGCAGCACGGGCGTAGCGGGAGGGGGTGAGCAGTTCTTC. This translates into CASSTGVAGGGEQFF.

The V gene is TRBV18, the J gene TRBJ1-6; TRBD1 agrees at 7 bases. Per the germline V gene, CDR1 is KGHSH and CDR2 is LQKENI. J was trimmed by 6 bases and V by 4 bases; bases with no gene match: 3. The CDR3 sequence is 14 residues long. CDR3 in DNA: TGTGCCAGCTCACGGGACAGCTTTAATTCACCCCTCCACTTT. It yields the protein CASSRDSFNSPLHF.

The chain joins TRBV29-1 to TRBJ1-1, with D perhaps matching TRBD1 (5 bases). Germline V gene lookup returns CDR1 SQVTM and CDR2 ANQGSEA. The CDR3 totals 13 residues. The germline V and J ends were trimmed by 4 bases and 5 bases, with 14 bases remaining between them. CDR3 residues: CSVVGGATTEAFF. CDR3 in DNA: TGCAGCGTTGTTGGAGGGGCGACGACTGAAGCTTTCTTT.

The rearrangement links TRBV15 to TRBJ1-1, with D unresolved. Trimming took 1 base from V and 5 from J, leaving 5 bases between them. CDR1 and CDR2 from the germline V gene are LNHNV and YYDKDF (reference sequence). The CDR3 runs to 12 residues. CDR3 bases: TGTGCCACCAGCAGAGTATCAACTGAAGCTTTCTTT. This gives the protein CATSRVSTEAFF.

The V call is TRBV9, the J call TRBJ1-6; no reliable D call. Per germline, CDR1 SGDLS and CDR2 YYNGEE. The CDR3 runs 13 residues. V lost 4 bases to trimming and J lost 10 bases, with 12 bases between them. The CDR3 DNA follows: TGTGCCAGCAGCTCCGGACGAGGCTCACCCCTCCACTTT. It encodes CASSSGRGSPLHF.

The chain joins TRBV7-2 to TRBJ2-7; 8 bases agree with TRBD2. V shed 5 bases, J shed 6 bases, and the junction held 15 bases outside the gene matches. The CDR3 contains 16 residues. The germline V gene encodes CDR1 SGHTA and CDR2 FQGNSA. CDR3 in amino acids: CASSLNAGGVRSEQYF. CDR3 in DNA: TGTGCCAGCAGCCTCAACGCGGGGGGCGTAAGGAGCGAGCAGTACTTC.

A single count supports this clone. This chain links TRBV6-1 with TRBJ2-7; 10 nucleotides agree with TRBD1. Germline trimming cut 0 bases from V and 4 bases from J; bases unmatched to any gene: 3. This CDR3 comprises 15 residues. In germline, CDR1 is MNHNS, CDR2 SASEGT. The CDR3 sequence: CASSEAPGQGYEQYF. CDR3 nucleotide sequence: TGTGCCAGCAGTGAAGCTCCGGGACAGGGGTACGAGCAGTACTTC.

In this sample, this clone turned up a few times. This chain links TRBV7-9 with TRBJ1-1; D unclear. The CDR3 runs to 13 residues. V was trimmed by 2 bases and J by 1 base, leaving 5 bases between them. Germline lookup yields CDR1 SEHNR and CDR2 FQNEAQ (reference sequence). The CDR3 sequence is CASSLQANTEAFF. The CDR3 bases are TGTGCCAGCAGCTTACAGGCGAACACTGAAGCTTTCTTT.